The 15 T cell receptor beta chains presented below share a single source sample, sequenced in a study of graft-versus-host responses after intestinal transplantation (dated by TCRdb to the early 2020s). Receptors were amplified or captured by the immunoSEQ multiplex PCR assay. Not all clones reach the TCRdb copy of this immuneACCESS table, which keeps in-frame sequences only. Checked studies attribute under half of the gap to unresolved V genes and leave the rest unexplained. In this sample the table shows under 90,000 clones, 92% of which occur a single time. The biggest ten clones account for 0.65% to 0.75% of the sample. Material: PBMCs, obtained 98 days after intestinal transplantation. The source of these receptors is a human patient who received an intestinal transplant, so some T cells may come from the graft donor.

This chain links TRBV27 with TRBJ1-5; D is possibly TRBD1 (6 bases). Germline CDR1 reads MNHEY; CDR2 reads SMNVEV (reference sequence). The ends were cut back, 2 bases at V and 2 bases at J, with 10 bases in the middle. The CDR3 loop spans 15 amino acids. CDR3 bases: TGTGCCAGCAGTTTAAGGGGGTATGGCAATCAGCCCCAGCATTTT. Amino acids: CASSLRGYGNQPQHF.

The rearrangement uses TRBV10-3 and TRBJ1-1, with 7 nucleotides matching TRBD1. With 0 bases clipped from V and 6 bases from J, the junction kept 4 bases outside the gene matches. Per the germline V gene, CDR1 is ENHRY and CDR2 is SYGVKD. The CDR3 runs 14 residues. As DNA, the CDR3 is TGTGCCATCAGTGAGTCGTATACAGGGGCTGAAGCTTTCTTT. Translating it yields CAISESYTGAEAFF.

The CDR3 coding sequence is TGCGCCAGCAGCTTGGTAGGGGATAGCAATCAGCCCCAGCATTTT. Its translation is CASSLVGDSNQPQHF. The V and J genes are TRBV5-1 and TRBJ1-5; D possibly corresponds to TRBD1 (5 bases). Germline V gives CDR1 SGHRS, CDR2 YFSETQ. The germline V and J ends were trimmed by 0 bases and 0 bases, with 7 bases remaining between them. There are 15 residues in the CDR3.

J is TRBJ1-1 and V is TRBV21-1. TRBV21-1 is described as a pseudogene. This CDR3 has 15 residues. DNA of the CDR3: TGTGCCAGCAGCAAAGGTGGGACGGCAAACACTGAAGCTTTCTTT. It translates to CASSKGGTANTEAFF.

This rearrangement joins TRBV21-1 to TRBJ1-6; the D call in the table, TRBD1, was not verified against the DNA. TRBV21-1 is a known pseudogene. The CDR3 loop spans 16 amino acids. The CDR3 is CASSKITGGNNSPLHF. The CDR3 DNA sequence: TGTGCCAGCAGCAAAATAACAGGGGGTAACAATTCACCCCTCCACTTT.

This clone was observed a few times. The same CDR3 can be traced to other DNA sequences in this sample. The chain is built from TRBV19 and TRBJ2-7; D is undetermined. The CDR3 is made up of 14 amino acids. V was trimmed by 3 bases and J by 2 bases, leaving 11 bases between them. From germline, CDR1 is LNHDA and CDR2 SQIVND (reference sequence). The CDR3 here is CASSIGYRAYEQYF. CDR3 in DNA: TGTGCCAGTAGTATTGGGTACAGAGCCTACGAGCAGTACTTC.

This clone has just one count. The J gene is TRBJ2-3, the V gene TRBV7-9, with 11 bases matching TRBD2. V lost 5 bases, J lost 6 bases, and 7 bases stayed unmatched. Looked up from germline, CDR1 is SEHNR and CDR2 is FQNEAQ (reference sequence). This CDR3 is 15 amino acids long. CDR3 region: CASSPIAGGGDTQYF. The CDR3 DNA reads TGTGCCAGCAGCCCTATAGCGGGGGGGGGCGATACGCAGTATTTT.

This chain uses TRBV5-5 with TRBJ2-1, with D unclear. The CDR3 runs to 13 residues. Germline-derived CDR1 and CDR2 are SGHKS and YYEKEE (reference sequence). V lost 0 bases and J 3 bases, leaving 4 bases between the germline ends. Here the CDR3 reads CASSLDNYNEQFF. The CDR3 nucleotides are TGTGCCAGCAGCTTGGACAACTACAATGAGCAGTTCTTC.

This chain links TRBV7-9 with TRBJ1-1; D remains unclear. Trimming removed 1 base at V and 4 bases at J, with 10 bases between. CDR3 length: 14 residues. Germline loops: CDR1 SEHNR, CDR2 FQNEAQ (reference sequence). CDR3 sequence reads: CASSLEWHLTEAFF. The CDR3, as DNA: TGTGCCAGCAGCTTAGAATGGCACCTCACTGAAGCTTTCTTT.

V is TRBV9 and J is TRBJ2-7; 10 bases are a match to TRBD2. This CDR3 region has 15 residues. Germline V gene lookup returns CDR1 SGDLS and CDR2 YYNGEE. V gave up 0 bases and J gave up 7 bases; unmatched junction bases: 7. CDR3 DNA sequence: TGTGCCAGCAGCGTAGAAGGGAGCGGGGGGGTAGAGCAGTACTTC. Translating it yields CASSVEGSGGVEQYF.

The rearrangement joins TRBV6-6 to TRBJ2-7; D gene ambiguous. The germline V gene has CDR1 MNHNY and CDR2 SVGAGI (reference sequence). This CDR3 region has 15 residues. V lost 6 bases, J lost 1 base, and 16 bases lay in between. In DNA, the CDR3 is TGTGCCAGCAGCCGCACCGGTCTCACGTCCTACGAGCAGTACTTC. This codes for CASSRTGLTSYEQYF.

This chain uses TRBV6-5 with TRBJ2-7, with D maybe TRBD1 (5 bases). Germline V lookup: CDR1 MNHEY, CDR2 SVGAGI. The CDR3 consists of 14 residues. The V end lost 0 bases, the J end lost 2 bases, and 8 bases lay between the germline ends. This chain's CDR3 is CASSYSGAAYEQYF. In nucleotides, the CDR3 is TGTGCCAGCAGTTACTCAGGGGCCGCCTACGAGCAGTACTTC.

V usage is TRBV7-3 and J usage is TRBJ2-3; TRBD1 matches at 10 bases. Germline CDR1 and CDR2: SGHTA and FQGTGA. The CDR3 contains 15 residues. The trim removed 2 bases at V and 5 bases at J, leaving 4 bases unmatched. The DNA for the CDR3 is TGTGCCAGCAGCTTATTCGGGACAGGGGAAGATACGCAGTATTTT. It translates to CASSLFGTGEDTQYF.

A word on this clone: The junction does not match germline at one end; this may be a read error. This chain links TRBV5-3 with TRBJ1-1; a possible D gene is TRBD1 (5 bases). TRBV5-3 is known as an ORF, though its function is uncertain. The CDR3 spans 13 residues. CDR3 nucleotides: TGTGCCAGCAGCTTGGCCTCAGGGACTGAAGCTTTCTTT. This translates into CASSLASGTEAFF.

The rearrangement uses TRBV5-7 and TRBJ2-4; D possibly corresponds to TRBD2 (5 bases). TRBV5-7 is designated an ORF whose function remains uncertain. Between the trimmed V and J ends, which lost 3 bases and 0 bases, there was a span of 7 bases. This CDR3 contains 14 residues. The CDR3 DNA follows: TGTGCCAGCAGCTCAGGACTAGCCAAAAACATTCAGTACTTC. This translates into CASSSGLAKNIQYF.